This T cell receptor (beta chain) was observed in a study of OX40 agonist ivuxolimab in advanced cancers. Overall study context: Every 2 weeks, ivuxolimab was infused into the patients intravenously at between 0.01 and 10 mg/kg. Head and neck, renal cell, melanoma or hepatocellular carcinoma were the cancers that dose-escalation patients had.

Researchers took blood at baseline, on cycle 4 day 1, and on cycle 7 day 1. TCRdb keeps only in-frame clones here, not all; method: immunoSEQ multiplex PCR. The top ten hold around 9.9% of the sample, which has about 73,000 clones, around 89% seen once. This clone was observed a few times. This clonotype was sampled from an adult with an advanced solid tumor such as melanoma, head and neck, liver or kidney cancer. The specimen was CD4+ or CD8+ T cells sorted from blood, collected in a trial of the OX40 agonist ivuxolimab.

As DNA, the CDR3 is TGTGCCAGCAGCGCGGGACAGGGGGTGAGTTCACCCCTCCACTTT. Protein product: CASSAGQGVSSPLHF. The rearrangement uses TRBV7-9 and TRBJ1-6; 11 bases agree with TRBD1. CDR3 length: 15 residues. Germline assignment: CDR1 SEHNR and CDR2 FQNEAQ (reference sequence). The junction had 6 bases not matched to a gene; V was cut back by 5 bases and J by 9 bases. Using reference TRBV7-9 and TRBJ1-6 for the parts outside the CDR3, the full variable domain is DTGVSQNPRHKITKRGQNVTFRCDPISEHNRLYWYRQTLGQGPEFLTYFQNEAQLEKSRLLSDRFSAERPKGSFSTLEIQRTEQGDSAMYLCASSAGQGVSSPLHFGNGTRLTVT.